This TCR beta chain was recorded in a study of shared clonotypes between healthy human individuals. The data were produced by immunoSEQ multiplex PCR, yet TCRdb's version contains in-frame clones alone and is incomplete. This table has about a million clones, over 60% appearing once. The ends were cut back, 0 bases at V and 0 bases at J, with 12 bases in the middle. Germline V gene lookup returns CDR1 SQVTM and CDR2 ANQGSEA. The CDR3 sequence is 16 residues long. As to this clone: Its antigen is as yet unknown.

Points from the study as a whole: Clonotype sharing levels among donors were expected to vary with sequencing depth.

CD4+ cells underwent separation, giving CD45RA+ naive and CD45RA-negative memory subsets. The sample taken for sequencing was memory CD4+ T cells sorted from blood. Sample subset: CD45RA-negative fraction. The TCR originated in a man between 18 and 35 years old in good health. The genes are TRBV29-1 and TRBJ2-4; D remains ambiguous. The CDR3 is CSVEDSPSGAKNIQYF. The CDR3 DNA reads as TGCAGCGTTGAAGATTCCCCGTCGGGAGCCAAAAACATTCAGTACTTC.